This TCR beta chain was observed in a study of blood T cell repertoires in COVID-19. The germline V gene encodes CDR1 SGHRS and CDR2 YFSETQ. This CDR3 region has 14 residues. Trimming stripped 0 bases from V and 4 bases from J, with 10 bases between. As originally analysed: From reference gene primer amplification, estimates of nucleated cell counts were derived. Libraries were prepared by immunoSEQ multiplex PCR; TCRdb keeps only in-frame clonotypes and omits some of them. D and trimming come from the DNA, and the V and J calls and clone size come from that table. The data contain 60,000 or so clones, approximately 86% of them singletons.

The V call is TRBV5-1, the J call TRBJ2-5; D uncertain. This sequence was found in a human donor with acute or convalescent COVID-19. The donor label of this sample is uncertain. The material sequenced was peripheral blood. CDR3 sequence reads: CASSLEPSRETQYF. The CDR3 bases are TGCGCCAGCAGCTTGGAGCCGTCCCGAGAGACCCAGTACTTC.